These 21 T cell receptor beta chains came from one sample sequenced in a study of T cell responses to AZD1222 COVID-19 vaccine. The table came from immunoSEQ multiplex PCR; TCRdb's copy has only in-frame clones and leaves some out. Of some 120,000 clones listed, about 89% are singletons. The sequencing used peripheral blood, collected on day 0 of MenACWY control vaccination. The receptors were gathered from an adult in good health.

The chain uses TRBV27 and TRBJ2-7; D not certain. V gave up 5 bases and J gave up 8 bases, with 19 bases separating them. CDR1 and CDR2 (germline): MNHEY, SMNVEV (reference sequence). CDR3 size: 14 residues. The CDR3 spells CASSPGGLRPKQYF. CDR3 in DNA: TGTGCCAGCAGTCCCGGCGGTCTGCGGCCAAAGCAGTACTTC.

This clone was recorded only once. The chain employs TRBV9 and TRBJ2-7, with TRBD1 as a possible D gene (6 bases). The CDR3 is made up of 15 amino acids. From germline, CDR1 is SGDLS and CDR2 YYNGEE. The V gene lost 4 bases and the J gene lost 4 bases, with 18 bases spanning the gap. CDR3 coding DNA: TGTGCCAGCAGCCCCGACTGGGGGCTAGGGTACGAGCAGTACTTC. Protein: CASSPDWGLGYEQYF. The full variable domain, with the rest looked up from reference TRBV9 and TRBJ2-7, is DSGVTQTPKHLITATGQRVTLRCSPRSGDLSVYWYQQSLDQGLQFLIQYYNGEERAKGNILERFSAQQFPDLHSELNLSSLELGDSALYFCASSPDWGLGYEQYFGPGTRLTVT.

The rearrangement joins TRBV6-4 to TRBJ1-1, with D unclear. V was cut by 7 bases and J by 4 bases, with 22 bases left in between. The CDR3 sequence is 16 residues long. Germline lookup yields CDR1 MRHNA and CDR2 SNTAGT. The CDR3 DNA reads as TGTGCCAGCACCCCTGGGAGGGAACTGGATGGCACTGAAGCTTTCTTT. It codes for CASTPGRELDGTEAFF.

This clone was detected a few times. The CDR3 loop is CATSPRTSGTPEQYF. The CDR3 DNA is TGTGCCACCAGCCCTCGGACTAGCGGGACGCCTGAGCAGTACTTC. This chain uses TRBV15 with TRBJ2-7; TRBD2 agrees at 12 bases. The length of the CDR3 is 15 residues. The trim removed 5 bases at V and 7 bases at J, leaving 9 bases unmatched. Germline assignment: CDR1 LNHNV and CDR2 YYDKDF (reference sequence).

The rearrangement links TRBV20-1 to TRBJ2-5; no clear D. Germline V lookup: CDR1 DFQATT, CDR2 SNEGSKA (reference sequence). Trimming shortened V by 3 bases and J by 4 bases, and 3 bases separated the two germline ends. CDR3 length: 10 amino acids. As DNA, the CDR3 is TGCAGTGCTAGCGGAGAGACCCAGTACTTC. Its protein is CSASGETQYF.

The chain couples TRBV20-1 to TRBJ1-2; a weak D match, TRBD1 (5 bases). This CDR3 has 13 residues. The germline gives CDR1 DFQATT, CDR2 SNEGSKA (reference sequence). The ends were cut back, 3 bases at V and 7 bases at J, with 15 bases in the middle. CDR3 in amino acids: CSASVQGAAGYTF. CDR3 nucleotide sequence: TGCAGTGCTAGTGTTCAGGGTGCGGCTGGCTACACCTTC.

Concerning this clone itself: At the DNA level, this CDR3 is encoded by other sequences in the same sample as well. J is TRBJ2-5 and V is TRBV5-1; 8 bases map to TRBD1. Per germline, CDR1 SGHRS and CDR2 YFSETQ. This CDR3 is 14 amino acids long. With 2 bases clipped from V and 5 bases from J, the junction kept 5 bases outside the gene matches. CDR3 nucleotide sequence: TGCGCCAGCAGCTTCCAGGGGGCGGAGGAGACCCAGTACTTC. It translates to CASSFQGAEETQYF.

The rearrangement uses TRBV27 and TRBJ2-7; D is unresolved. This CDR3 is 13 amino acids long. The V gene's germline CDR1 is MNHEY and CDR2 SMNVEV (reference sequence). The V gene lost 5 bases and the J gene lost 6 bases, with 14 bases spanning the gap. The CDR3 DNA is TGTGCCAGCAGTCCACGACGCTGGAGCGAGCAGTACTTC. This translates into CASSPRRWSEQYF.

This chain's CDR3 is CASSDGGTSQNEQFF. CDR3 in DNA: TGTGCCAGCAGTGATGGCGGGACTAGTCAGAATGAGCAGTTCTTC. The chain carries TRBV6-1 and TRBJ2-1; 8 bases match TRBD2. The V and J ends lost 3 bases and 7 bases, in that order; junction bases with no gene match: 8. Germline V gene lookup returns CDR1 MNHNS and CDR2 SASEGT. This CDR3 is 15 amino acids long.

The chain joins TRBV29-1 to TRBJ2-4, with a weak D call TRBD1 (6 bases). The V and J ends lost 6 bases and 0 bases respectively, with 21 bases between them. This CDR3 has 17 amino acids. Germline V lookup: CDR1 SQVTM, CDR2 ANQGSEA. DNA for the CDR3: TGCAGCGTCCAAGGGGGTCTCTTTTCGCTAGCCAAAAACATTCAGTACTTC. Translation gives CSVQGGLFSLAKNIQYF.

The chain employs TRBV6-5 and TRBJ2-3, with a tentative D call TRBD2 (6 bases). Looked up from germline, CDR1 is MNHEY and CDR2 is SVGAGI. CDR3 length: 12 amino acids. The V end lost 8 bases, the J end lost 4 bases, and 10 bases lay between the germline ends. CDR3 bases: TGTGCCAGCGGAGGGGCGGCAGATACGCAGTATTTT. It is translated as CASGGAADTQYF.

CDR3 nucleotide sequence: TGTGCCAGCACACAACAGGGGCGGAACACTGAAGCTTTCTTT. This encodes CASTQQGRNTEAFF. The chain links TRBV7-9 to TRBJ1-1, with 7 bases matching TRBD1. V lost 7 bases, J lost 1 base, and 6 bases stayed unmatched. This CDR3 has 14 amino acids. Germline lookup yields CDR1 SEHNR and CDR2 FQNEAQ (reference sequence).

The V call is TRBV4-2, the J call TRBJ2-3; D is perhaps TRBD1 or TRBD2 (5 bases each). The CDR3 spans 14 residues. Per germline, CDR1 LGHNA and CDR2 YNFKEQ. V was pared by 10 bases and J by 0 bases, with 14 bases between. CDR3 sequence (DNA): TGTGCCATTGCCCGGGACCGTAGCACAGATACGCAGTATTTT. Its translation is CAIARDRSTDTQYF.

The V call is TRBV10-3, the J call TRBJ2-1; TRBD2 aligns across 14 bases. This CDR3 region has 16 residues. V trimming: 4 bases; J trimming: 8 bases; junction bases outside the gene matches: 7. Germline CDR1 reads ENHRY; CDR2 reads SYGVKD. CDR3 in DNA: TGTGCCATCAGTGGGTTTGGGACTAGCGGGAGACATGAGCAGTTCTTC. Protein: CAISGFGTSGRHEQFF.

The chain couples TRBV11-2 to TRBJ1-4; D is perhaps TRBD1 (5 bases). Trimming removed 1 base from V and 8 bases from J, with 11 bases in between. This CDR3 region has 14 residues. Germline V gene sequence: CDR1 SGHAT, CDR2 FQNNGV. The CDR3, as DNA: TGTGCCAGCAGCTTAGGCAGGGTCAGCGAAAAACTGTTTTTT. Amino acid sequence: CASSLGRVSEKLFF.

This clone was observed a single time. Other DNA sequences in this specimen translate into the identical CDR3. The J gene is TRBJ2-7, the V gene TRBV7-9; D is tentatively TRBD1 or TRBD2 (5 bases each). The germline V gene has CDR1 SEHNR and CDR2 FQNEAQ (reference sequence). V lost 1 base and J lost 0, with 7 bases in between. The CDR3 extends over 14 amino acids. Written as DNA, the CDR3 is TGTGCCAGCAGCTTAGTGGGGGACTCCTACGAGCAGTACTTC. Its protein product is CASSLVGDSYEQYF.

The chain has TRBV5-4 and TRBJ2-7; perhaps D is TRBD1 or TRBD2 (6 bases each). This CDR3 is 14 amino acids long. Germline V CDR1 and CDR2: SGHNT, YYREEE (reference sequence). The ends were cut back, 0 bases at V and 12 bases at J, with 19 bases in the middle. The CDR3 is CASSLGGDKKRVYF. CDR3 nucleotides: TGTGCCAGCAGCTTGGGGGGGGACAAAAAAAGAGTGTACTTC.

The chain recombines TRBV9 with TRBJ1-2; 9 bases match TRBD1. The CDR3 totals 13 residues. CDR1 SGDLS and CDR2 YYNGEE come from the germline V gene. Trimming took 6 bases from V and 7 from J; bases not matched to a gene: 7. Here the CDR3 reads CASTDRGSSGYTF. The CDR3, as DNA: TGTGCCAGCACGGACAGGGGTTCCTCTGGCTACACCTTC.

This chain links TRBV27 with TRBJ1-2; TRBD1 aligns across 7 bases. CDR1 MNHEY and CDR2 SMNVEV come from the germline V gene (reference sequence). The CDR3 has 12 residues. The V gene end was trimmed by 6 bases and the J gene end by 6 bases; junction bases not matched to a gene: 4. CDR3 DNA sequence: TGTGCCAGCAGAGACAGGGTCCATGGCTACACCTTC. It encodes CASRDRVHGYTF.

As for this clone: Compared with germline, one end of the junction differs, possibly owing to a read error. The gene calls are TRBV7-8 and TRBJ2-5; D is perhaps TRBD1 (6 bases). The CDR3 is 14 residues long. Germline CDR1 is SGHVS and CDR2 is FQNEAQ. CDR3 protein: CASGLDSITRTQYF. The CDR3 DNA sequence: TGTGCCAGCGGCTTGGACAGCATAACAAGGACCCAGTACTTC.

The rearrangement joins TRBV27 to TRBJ1-6; D not certain. The germline V and J ends were trimmed by 5 bases and 10 bases, with 9 bases remaining between them. The germline V gene encodes CDR1 MNHEY and CDR2 SMNVEV (reference sequence). CDR3 length: 12 residues. CDR3 sequence reads: CASSRLSSPLHF. The CDR3 coding sequence is TGTGCCAGCAGTCGACTGAGCTCACCCCTCCACTTT.